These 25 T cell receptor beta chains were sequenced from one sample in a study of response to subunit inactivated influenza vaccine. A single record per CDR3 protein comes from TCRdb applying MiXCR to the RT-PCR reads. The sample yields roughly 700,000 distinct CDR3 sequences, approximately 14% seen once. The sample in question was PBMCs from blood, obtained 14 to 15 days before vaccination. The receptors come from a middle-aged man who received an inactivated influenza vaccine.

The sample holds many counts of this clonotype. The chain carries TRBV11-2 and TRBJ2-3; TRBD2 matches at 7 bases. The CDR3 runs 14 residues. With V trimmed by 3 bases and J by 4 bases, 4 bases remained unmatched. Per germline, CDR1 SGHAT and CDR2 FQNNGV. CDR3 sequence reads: CASSFFREADTQYF. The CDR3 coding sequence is TGTGCCAGCAGCTTTTTCCGGGAGGCAGATACGCAGTATTTT.

Written as DNA, the CDR3 is TGTGCCAGCAGCTTAGGTCTGGCAACTAATGAAAAACTGTTTTTT. Translating it yields CASSLGLATNEKLFF. The chain couples TRBV7-8 to TRBJ1-4; no definite D call. With 1 base removed from V and 0 bases from J, the gap between germline ends came to 6 bases. The germline gives CDR1 SGHVS, CDR2 FQNEAQ. The CDR3 spans 15 residues. The whole variable domain, filled in from reference TRBV7-8 and TRBJ1-4, reads GAGVSQSPRYKVAKRGQDVALRCDPISGHVSLFWYQQALGQGPEFLTYFQNEAQLDKSGLPSDRFFAERPEGSVSTLKIQRTQQEDSAVYLCASSLGLATNEKLFFGSGTQLSVL.

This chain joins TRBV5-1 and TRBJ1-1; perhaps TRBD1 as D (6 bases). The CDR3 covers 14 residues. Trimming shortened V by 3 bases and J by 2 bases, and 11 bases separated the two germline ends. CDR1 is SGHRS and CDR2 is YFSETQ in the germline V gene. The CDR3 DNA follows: TGCGCCAGCAGCTGGAAGGGGGGAAACACTGAAGCTTTCTTT. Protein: CASSWKGGNTEAFF.

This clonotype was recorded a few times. The CDR3 DNA sequence: TGTGCCAGCAGCTCACCCATGGCCTACGAGCAGTACTTC. Its protein product is CASSSPMAYEQYF. The chain has TRBV7-2 and TRBJ2-7; D remains ambiguous. CDR1 is SGHTA, CDR2 FQGNSA, per germline. This CDR3 comprises 13 residues. V gave up 4 bases and J gave up 2 bases, with 9 bases separating them.

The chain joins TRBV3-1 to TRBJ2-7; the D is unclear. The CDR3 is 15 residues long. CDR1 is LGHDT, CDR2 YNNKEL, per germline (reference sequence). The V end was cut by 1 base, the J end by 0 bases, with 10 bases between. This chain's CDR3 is CASSQASTLSYEQYF. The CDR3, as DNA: TGTGCCAGCAGCCAAGCCAGTACCCTCTCCTACGAGCAGTACTTC.

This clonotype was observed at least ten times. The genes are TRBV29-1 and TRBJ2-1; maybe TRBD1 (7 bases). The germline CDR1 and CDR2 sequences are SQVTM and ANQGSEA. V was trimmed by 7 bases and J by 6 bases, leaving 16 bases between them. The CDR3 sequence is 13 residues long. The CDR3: CSGERQGGNEQFF. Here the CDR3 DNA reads TGCAGCGGAGAGAGGCAGGGGGGCAATGAGCAGTTCTTC.

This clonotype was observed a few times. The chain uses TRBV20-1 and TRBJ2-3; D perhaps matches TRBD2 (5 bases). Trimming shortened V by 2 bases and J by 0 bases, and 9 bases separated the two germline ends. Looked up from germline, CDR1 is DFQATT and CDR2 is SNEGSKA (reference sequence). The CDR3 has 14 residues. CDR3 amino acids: CSARSSESTDTQYF. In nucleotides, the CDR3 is TGCAGTGCTAGAAGTAGCGAAAGCACAGATACGCAGTATTTT.

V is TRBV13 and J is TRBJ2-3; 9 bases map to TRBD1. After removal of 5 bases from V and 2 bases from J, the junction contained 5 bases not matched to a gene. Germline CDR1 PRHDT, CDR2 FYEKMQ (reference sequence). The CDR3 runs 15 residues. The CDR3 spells CASSRTGVYTDTQYF. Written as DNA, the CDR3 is TGTGCCAGCAGCAGGACAGGGGTCTACACAGATACGCAGTATTTT.

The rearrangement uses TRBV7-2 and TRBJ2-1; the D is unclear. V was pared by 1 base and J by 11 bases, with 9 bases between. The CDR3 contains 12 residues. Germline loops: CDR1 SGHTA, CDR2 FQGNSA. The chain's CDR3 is CASSLVGLKQFF. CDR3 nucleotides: TGTGCCAGCAGCTTAGTCGGTCTCAAGCAGTTCTTC.

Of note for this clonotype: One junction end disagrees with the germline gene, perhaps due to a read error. The CDR3 loop reads CASRQAGTSGYNEQFF. The CDR3 DNA follows: TGTGCCAGCAGACAAGCAGGGACTAGCGGCTACAATGAGCAGTTCTTC. The gene calls are TRBV3-1 and TRBJ2-1; 11 nucleotides line up with TRBD2. The CDR3 spans 16 residues. The V gene's germline CDR1 is LGHDT and CDR2 YNNKEL (reference sequence).

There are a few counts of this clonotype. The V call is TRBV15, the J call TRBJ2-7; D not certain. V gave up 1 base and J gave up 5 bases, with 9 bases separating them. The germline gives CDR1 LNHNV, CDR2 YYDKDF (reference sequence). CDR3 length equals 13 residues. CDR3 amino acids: CATSRGWGNEQYF. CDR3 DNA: TGTGCCACCAGCAGAGGATGGGGAAACGAGCAGTACTTC.

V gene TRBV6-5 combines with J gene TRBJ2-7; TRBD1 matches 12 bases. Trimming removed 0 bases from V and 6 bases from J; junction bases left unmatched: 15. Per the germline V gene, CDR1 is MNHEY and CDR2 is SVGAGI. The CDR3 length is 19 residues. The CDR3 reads CASSYSSGQGADTGGEQYF. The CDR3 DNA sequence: TGTGCCAGCAGTTACTCTTCGGGACAGGGGGCCGATACGGGTGGCGAGCAGTACTTC.

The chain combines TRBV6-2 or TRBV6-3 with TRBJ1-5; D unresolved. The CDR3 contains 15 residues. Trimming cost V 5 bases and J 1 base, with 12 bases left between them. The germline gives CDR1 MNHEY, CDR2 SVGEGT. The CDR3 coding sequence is TGTGCCAGCAGTCTCGTTGCCGCGAGCAATCAGCCCCAGCATTTT. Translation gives CASSLVAASNQPQHF.

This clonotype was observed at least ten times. The CDR3 DNA follows: TGTGCCAGCAGAGGGTTAGCGGGAGGGCACTACAATGAGCAGTTCTTC. Translating it yields CASRGLAGGHYNEQFF. This chain connects TRBV5-6 to TRBJ2-1; the match to TRBD2 covers 11 bases. V dropped 5 bases and J dropped 3; count of bases not matched to a gene: 7. The CDR3 is 16 amino acids. The germline CDR1 and CDR2 sequences are SGHDT and YYEEEE. Looking up the rest from reference TRBV5-6 and TRBJ2-1 gives the full variable domain: DAGVTQSPTHLIKTRGQQVTLRCSPKSGHDTVSWYQQALGQGPQFIFQYYEEEERQRGNFPDRFSGHQFPNYSSELNVNALLLGDSALYLCASRGLAGGHYNEQFFGPGTRLTVL.

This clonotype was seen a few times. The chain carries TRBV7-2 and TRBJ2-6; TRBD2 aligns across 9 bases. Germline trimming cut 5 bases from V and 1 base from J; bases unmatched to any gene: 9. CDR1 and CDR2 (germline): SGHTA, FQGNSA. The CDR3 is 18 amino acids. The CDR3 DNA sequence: TGTGCCAGCAGCCCTAGCGGGGCGTATTTTTCTGGGGCCAACGTCCTGACTTTC. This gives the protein CASSPSGAYFSGANVLTF.

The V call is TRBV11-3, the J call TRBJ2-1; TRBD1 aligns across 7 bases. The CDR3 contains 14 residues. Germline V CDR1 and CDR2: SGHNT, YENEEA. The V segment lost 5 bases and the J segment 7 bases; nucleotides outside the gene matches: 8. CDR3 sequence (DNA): TGTGCCAGCAGCAAGATGACAGGGTTGAATGAGCAGTTCTTC. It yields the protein CASSKMTGLNEQFF.

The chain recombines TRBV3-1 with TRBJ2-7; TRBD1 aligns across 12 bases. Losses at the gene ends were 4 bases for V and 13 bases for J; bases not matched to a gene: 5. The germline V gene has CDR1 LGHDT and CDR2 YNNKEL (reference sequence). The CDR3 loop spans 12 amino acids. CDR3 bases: TGTGCCAGCAGCCCGGGGACAGGGGGCCCTTACTTC. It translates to CASSPGTGGPYF.

The CDR3 coding sequence is TGTGCCAGCAGGGGTAGAAATCAGCCCCAGCATTTT. Residues: CASRGRNQPQHF. V usage is TRBV12-3 or TRBV12-4 and J usage is TRBJ1-5; D gene ambiguous. The CDR3 spans 12 residues. V was clipped by 6 bases and J by 4 bases, with 7 bases between them.

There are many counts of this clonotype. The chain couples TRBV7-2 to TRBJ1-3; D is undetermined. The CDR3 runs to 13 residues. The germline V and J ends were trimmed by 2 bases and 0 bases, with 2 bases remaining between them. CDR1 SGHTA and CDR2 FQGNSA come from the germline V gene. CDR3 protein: CASSLPSGNTIYF. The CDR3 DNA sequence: TGTGCCAGCAGCTTACCCTCTGGAAACACCATATATTTT.

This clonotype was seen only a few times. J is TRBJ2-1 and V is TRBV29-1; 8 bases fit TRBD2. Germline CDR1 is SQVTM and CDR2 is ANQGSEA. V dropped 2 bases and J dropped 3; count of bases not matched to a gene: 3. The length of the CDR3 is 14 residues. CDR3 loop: CSVEFAGGYNEQFF. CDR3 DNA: TGCAGCGTTGAATTCGCGGGGGGCTACAATGAGCAGTTCTTC.

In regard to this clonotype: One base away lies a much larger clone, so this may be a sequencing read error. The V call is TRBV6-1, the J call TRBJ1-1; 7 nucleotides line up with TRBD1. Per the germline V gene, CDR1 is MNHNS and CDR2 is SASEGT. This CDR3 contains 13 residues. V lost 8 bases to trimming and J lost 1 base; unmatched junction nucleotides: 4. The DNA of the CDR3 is TGTGCCAGCTGGAACAGGGGGAACACTGAAGCTTTCTTT. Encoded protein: CASWNRGNTEAFF.

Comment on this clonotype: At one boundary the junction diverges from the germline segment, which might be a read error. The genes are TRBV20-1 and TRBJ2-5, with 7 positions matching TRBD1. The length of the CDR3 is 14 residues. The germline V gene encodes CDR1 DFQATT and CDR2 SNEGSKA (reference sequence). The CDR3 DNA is TGTAGCCAGGGGGACCCAAGGATGGAAGAGACCCAGTACTTC. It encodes CSQGDPRMEETQYF.

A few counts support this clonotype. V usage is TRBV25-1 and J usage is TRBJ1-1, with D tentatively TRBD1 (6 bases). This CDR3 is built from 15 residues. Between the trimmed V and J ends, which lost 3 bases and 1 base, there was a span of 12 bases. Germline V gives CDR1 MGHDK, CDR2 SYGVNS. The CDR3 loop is CASSDWGAPNTEAFF. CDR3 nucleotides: TGTGCCAGCAGTGACTGGGGGGCCCCGAACACTGAAGCTTTCTTT.

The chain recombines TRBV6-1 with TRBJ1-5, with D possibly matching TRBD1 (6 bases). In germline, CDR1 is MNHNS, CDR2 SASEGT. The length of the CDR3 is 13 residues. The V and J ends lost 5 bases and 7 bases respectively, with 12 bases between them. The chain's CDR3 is CASSTQQGQPQHF. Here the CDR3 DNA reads TGTGCCAGCAGTACACAACAGGGCCAGCCCCAGCATTTT.

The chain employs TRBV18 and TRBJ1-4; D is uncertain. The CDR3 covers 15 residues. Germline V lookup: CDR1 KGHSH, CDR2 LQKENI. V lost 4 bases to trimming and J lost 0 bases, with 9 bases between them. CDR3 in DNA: TGTGCCAGCTCACGGGCCGCCCCAACTAATGAAAAACTGTTTTTT. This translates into CASSRAAPTNEKLFF.